This is a list of T cell receptor beta chains from one sample in a study of CD8 T cells in ankylosing spondylitis. TCRdb re-analysed the 5' RACE reads in MiXCR, keeping a single row per CDR3 protein. This sample has some 240,000 distinct CDR3 sequences, with roughly 18% found just once. Sequenced input: blood, either unsorted or a sorted T cell fraction (not recorded which). Receptors originate from a male donor with ankylosing spondylitis or in good health (not recorded which). CDR3s include the opening cysteine and the closing phenylalanine or tryptophan. A D gene is named only where the DNA matches it firmly. For some rows the clone size is stated as once, few or many, or as a class when expanded; others skip it.

d_call	clone_size	j_call	v_call	cdr3_nt	cdr3_aa
TRBD2	.	TRBJ2-1	TRBV15	TGTGCCACCAGCAGCCATTTGGGCGGGAGCTCCTACAATGAGCAGTTCTTC	CATSSHLGGSSYNEQFF
TRBD2	.	TRBJ2-7	TRBV12-3/TRBV12-4	TGTGCCAGCAGCACCTTAGCGGGAGGAAGCTCCTACGAGCAGTACTTC	CASSTLAGGSSYEQYF
.	few	TRBJ1-3	TRBV6-5	TGTGCCAGCAGTTATCTCGAAAGGACCGTTAGCACCATATATTTT	CASSYLERTVSTIYF
.	.	TRBJ2-5	TRBV7-2	TGTGCCAGCAACGAGGCACCTCAAGAGACCCAGTACTTC	CASNEAPQETQYF
.	.	TRBJ2-7	TRBV28	TGTGCCAGCAGACCAGTGGGGTTGGCCGAGCAGTACTTC	CASRPVGLAEQYF
TRBD1	few	TRBJ1-4	TRBV9	TGTGCCAGCAGCGTAGCTACAGGGGACAGCACAACTAATGAAAAACTGTTTTTT	CASSVATGDSTTNEKLFF
.	many	TRBJ2-2	TRBV29-1	TGCAGCGTTGAGATCGAGAACACCGGGGAGCTGTTTTTT	CSVEIENTGELFF
TRBD2	few	TRBJ2-1	TRBV4-3	TGCGCCAGCAGCCAAGATTGGGGGAGGGCTAGCTCCTACAATGAGCAGTTCTTC	CASSQDWGRASSYNEQFF
.	few	TRBJ2-2	TRBV4-1	TGCGCCAGCAGCCAAGATCCAGGGAACACCGGGGAGCTGTTTTTT	CASSQDPGNTGELFF
.	many	TRBJ2-5	TRBV28	TGTGCCAGCATCGAGACCGAGGGGGAGACCCAGTACTTC	CASIETEGETQYF
.	few	TRBJ2-1	TRBV7-6	TGTGCCAGCAGCTTAGGAGGGGGGGCCCCCAATGAGCAGTTCTTC	CASSLGGGAPNEQFF
TRBD1	.	TRBJ1-1	TRBV7-3	TGTGCCAGCAGGTACCGGGACAGCTTGAACACTGAAGCTTTCTTT	CASRYRDSLNTEAFF
TRBD1	many	TRBJ2-1	TRBV9	TGTGCCAGCAGCCTTTTCGACAGGGGGGCCTACAATGAGCAGTTCTTC	CASSLFDRGAYNEQFF
TRBD1	few	TRBJ2-1	TRBV5-5	TGTGCCAGCAGTTTCTTTTCGGGACAGAGGGCCGTTGAGCAGTTCTTC	CASSFFSGQRAVEQFF
.	few	TRBJ1-5	TRBV6-1	TGTGCCAGCAGTCCTTTCGGGCAAGGGCAGCCCCAGCATTTT	CASSPFGQGQPQHF
.	.	TRBJ2-5	TRBV11-2	TGTGCCAGCAGCTCCCCCGAACAGCGCCAAGAGACCCAGTACTTC	CASSSPEQRQETQYF
TRBD1	.	TRBJ2-7	TRBV7-2	TGTGCCAGCAGCTTAGTTGGGGGACAGGGGTACTACGAGCAGTACTTC	CASSLVGGQGYYEQYF
TRBD1	many	TRBJ2-1	TRBV29-1	TGCAGCGTTTCGGGACAGGCCACCTACAATGAGCAGTTCTTC	CSVSGQATYNEQFF
TRBD2	many	TRBJ2-2	TRBV11-2	TGTGCCAGCAGGGAAGCGGGAGGGGGCACCGGGGAGCTGTTTTTT	CASREAGGGTGELFF
.	.	TRBJ2-7	TRBV29-1	TGCAGCGTTGGTGGAGGGACTCACTCCTACGAGCAGTACTTC	CSVGGGTHSYEQYF
TRBD1	.	TRBJ2-7	TRBV25-1	TGTGCCAGCACGGGACAGGTTGACGAGCAGTACTTC	CASTGQVDEQYF
TRBD1	.	TRBJ2-2	TRBV2	TGTGCCAGTGACCGGGACAGGGGCGCCACCGGGGAGCTGTTTTTT	CASDRDRGATGELFF
.	many	TRBJ2-3	TRBV12-3/TRBV12-4	TGTGCCAGCAGTTTAGGTGCGAGGCCAGATACGCAGTATTTT	CASSLGARPDTQYF
TRBD2	.	TRBJ2-5	TRBV2	TGTGCCAGCAGTATAACTAGCGGGAGGGACCAAGAGACCCAGTACTTC	CASSITSGRDQETQYF
TRBD2	few	TRBJ2-5	TRBV3-1	TGTGCCAGCAGCCAAGATCTAGCGGGAGGAATCGGGGAGACCCAGTACTTC	CASSQDLAGGIGETQYF
TRBD1	.	TRBJ2-1	TRBV9	TGTGCCAGCAGCACCTCAGGGGGCTCCTACAATGAGCAGTTCTTC	CASSTSGGSYNEQFF
.	.	TRBJ2-5	TRBV4-2	TGTGCCAGCAGCCAAGATCTTGACAGTCTCCAAGAGACCCAGTACTTC	CASSQDLDSLQETQYF
TRBD2	.	TRBJ2-1	TRBV19	TGTGCCAGTAGTTCTCCCGGGACTAGCGGGGATAATGAGCAGTTCTTC	CASSSPGTSGDNEQFF
.	.	TRBJ2-3	TRBV6-2/TRBV6-3	TGTGCCAGCAGTACGGCGGGGAGCACAGATACGCAGTATTTT	CASSTAGSTDTQYF
TRBD1	.	TRBJ1-2	TRBV7-8	TGTGCCAGCAGCCCCTTTCCGGACAGGGGTATTGAGGGCTACACCTTC	CASSPFPDRGIEGYTF
TRBD2	.	TRBJ2-5	TRBV7-9	TGTGCCAGCAGCTTCTGGGGGGGAGACCAAGAGACCCAGTACTTC	CASSFWGGDQETQYF
.	.	TRBJ1-2	TRBV6-5	TGTGCCAGCAGTTACCGCCCCGGCGGCTATGGCTACACCTTC	CASSYRPGGYGYTF
.	few	TRBJ2-7	TRBV7-9	TGTGCCAGCAGCACCCCACCTAACAGGGGAGGAGACGAGCAGTACTTC	CASSTPPNRGGDEQYF
.	.	TRBJ2-3	TRBV4-1	TGCGCCAGCAGCGATAGGGGTTCGGATACGCAGTATTTT	CASSDRGSDTQYF
.	few	TRBJ2-7	TRBV4-1	TGCGCCAGCAGCCAAGGAAATAGGGGAGCCTACGAGCAGTACTTC	CASSQGNRGAYEQYF
TRBD1	.	TRBJ2-1	TRBV6-1	TGTGCCAGCAGTCCGGACAGGGGGTACAATGAGCAGTTCTTC	CASSPDRGYNEQFF
.	many	TRBJ2-5	TRBV5-1	TGCGCCAGCAGCTTGGGCCAGGGGCAGCGAGAGACCCAGTACTTC	CASSLGQGQRETQYF
.	few	TRBJ2-3	TRBV13	TGTGCCAGCAGCGGCACTCCGAGCACAGATACGCAGTATTTT	CASSGTPSTDTQYF
.	.	TRBJ2-5	TRBV12-3/TRBV12-4	TGTGCCAGCAGTTTTGTTGAGGAGACCCAGTACTTC	CASSFVEETQYF
.	.	TRBJ2-7	TRBV9	TGTGCCAGCAGCGTAGCCTGGGAAGGCTCCTACGAGCAGTACTTC	CASSVAWEGSYEQYF
.	.	TRBJ2-3	TRBV20-1	TGCAGTGCTAGAGCGTGGGGGGGCACAGATACGCAGTATTTT	CSARAWGGTDTQYF
TRBD2	.	TRBJ2-5	TRBV29-1	TGCAGCGTTGTATCTAGCGGGGATAGTCGGGAGACCCAGTACTTC	CSVVSSGDSRETQYF
.	.	TRBJ2-3	TRBV14	TGTGCCAGCAGCCAAGATCAGCGTCCCACAGATACGCAGTATTTT	CASSQDQRPTDTQYF